This TCR beta chain was profiled in a study of blood T cell repertoires in COVID-19. For the study at large: Material from acute and convalescent COVID-19 was sourced from the United States, Italy and Spain.

Trimming left V 4 bases short and J 1 base short, with 19 bases between. The germline V gene has CDR1 SGHDN and CDR2 FVKESK. The CDR3 is made up of 17 amino acids. In the authors' methods: Estimates of nucleated cell counts were drawn from the amplification of reference gene primers. Only in-frame clones appear in the TCRdb table, and some are missing; sequencing was by immunoSEQ multiplex PCR. D and trimming were read from the DNA, whereas the V and J calls and clone size are those reported in that table. This table holds some 29,000 clones, around 90% found once. This TCR came from a human donor in a cohort sampled during active COVID-19. The chain carries TRBV14 and TRBJ1-1; TRBD1 might be the D (5 bases). The sample comprised peripheral blood. CDR3 DNA: TGTGCCAGCAGCCGACGAACAGGTTCCCTCGAGAACACTGAAGCTTTCTTT. Protein product: CASSRRTGSLENTEAFF.